The clone carrying this T cell receptor beta chain was detected ten times or more. The sample belongs to a study of identical twins. A universal primer site was added by template switching, and unique molecular identifiers were carried by the cDNA. TCRdb recomputed calls from the 5' RACE reads with MiXCR, one row per CDR3 protein. Seen here are under 800,000 distinct CDR3 sequences, 21% observed once, and the top ten hold roughly 4%. The V end was cut by 4 bases, the J end by 8 bases, with 14 bases between. The CDR3 covers 13 residues. The germline V gene encodes CDR1 ENHRY and CDR2 SYGVKD. This sample was also put to use in a study of T cells expressing NK-cell markers.

The source is a woman under 30 in good health. V is TRBV10-3 and J is TRBJ1-2; a possible D gene is TRBD1 (6 bases). Sequenced material: PBMCs. CDR3 sequence reads: CAISGTAVGGYTF. DNA for the CDR3: TGTGCCATCAGTGGGACAGCCGTAGGAGGCTACACCTTC.